These 27 T cell receptor beta chains share one sample of origin, sequenced in a study of CD8+ T cells in alopecia areata. Sequencing templates came from extracted RNA that was reverse transcribed into cDNA. Measured with immunoSEQ multiplex PCR; TCRdb has only the in-frame clones, and not every one. The table includes more than 200,000 clones, 40% to 45% detected once. The treatment was: oral pan-JAK inhibitor, 5-10 mg twice daily. This specimen consisted of CD4+ T cells sorted from blood, obtained around week 36, from a patient treated with tofacitinib. Source of these receptors: a human donor with alopecia areata.

The gene calls are TRBV30 and TRBJ1-2; D perhaps matches TRBD1 (5 bases). The length of the CDR3 is 13 residues. The germline V and J ends were trimmed by 8 bases and 6 bases, with 19 bases remaining between them. CDR1 and CDR2 from the germline V gene are GTSNPN and SVGIG (reference sequence). Here the CDR3 DNA reads TGTGCCCTGCACGGGGGGAACCGCGATGGCTACACCTTC. This gives the protein CALHGGNRDGYTF.

This clone occurred a few times. The chain combines TRBV29-1 with TRBJ2-3; D possibly matches TRBD1 or TRBD2 (5 bases each). The V end lost 4 bases, the J end lost 6 bases, and 11 bases lay between the germline ends. The CDR3 extends over 12 amino acids. CDR1 SQVTM and CDR2 ANQGSEA come from the germline V gene. The CDR3 sequence is CSVGAREDTQYF. CDR3 nucleotide sequence: TGCAGCGTTGGGGCCAGGGAGGATACGCAGTATTTT.

In DNA, the CDR3 is TGTGCCAGCAGCTTAGTCAGGGTTACCCTTGAGAATGGCTACACCTTC. Translation gives CASSLVRVTLENGYTF. The J gene is TRBJ1-2, the V gene TRBV7-9, with D tentatively TRBD1 (5 bases). V was pared by 1 base and J by 6 bases, with 18 bases between. The CDR3 contains 16 residues. Germline CDR1 is SEHNR and CDR2 is FQNEAQ (reference sequence).

Only one count was recorded for this clone. The chain carries TRBV5-1 and TRBJ1-2, with unresolved D. V dropped 4 bases and J dropped 2 bases, with 12 bases sitting between them. Germline CDR1 is SGHRS and CDR2 is YFSETQ. CDR3 length: 14 residues. The CDR3 loop reads CASSNPDGNYGYTF. CDR3 coding DNA: TGCGCCAGCAGCAACCCGGACGGGAACTATGGCTACACCTTC.

J is TRBJ2-2 and V is TRBV27; D unresolved. Germline V lookup: CDR1 MNHEY, CDR2 SMNVEV (reference sequence). The germline V and J ends were trimmed by 3 bases and 5 bases, with 4 bases remaining between them. The CDR3 runs to 12 residues. The CDR3 DNA follows: TGTGCCAGCAGTTTTAGAACCGGGGAGCTGTTTTTT. Its protein is CASSFRTGELFF.

This clone was observed a few times. This chain uses TRBV30 with TRBJ1-2; 8 nucleotides agree with TRBD1. Looked up from germline, CDR1 is GTSNPN and CDR2 is SVGIG (reference sequence). This CDR3 contains 15 residues. Unmatched junction bases numbered 14, after V lost 3 bases and J lost 8 bases. In nucleotides, the CDR3 is TGTGCCTGGAGGGGGGCCGGGACAGGAGGAGAGGGCTACACCTTC. Its protein product is CAWRGAGTGGEGYTF. Looking up the rest from reference TRBV30 and TRBJ1-2 gives the full variable domain: SQTIHQWPATLVQPVGSPLSLECTVEGTSNPNLYWYRQAAGRGLQLLFYSVGIGQISSEVPQNLSASRPQDRQFILSSKKLLLSDSGFYLCAWRGAGTGGEGYTFGSGTRLTVV.

J is TRBJ1-2 and V is TRBV2, with 10 positions matching TRBD1. Germline V gives CDR1 SNHLY, CDR2 FYNNEI. This CDR3 has 16 amino acids. V trimming: 6 bases; J trimming: 3 bases; junction bases outside the gene matches: 10. The CDR3 protein is CASRPLRQGADYGYTF. CDR3 nucleotides: TGTGCCAGCAGACCACTCCGACAGGGGGCGGACTATGGCTACACCTTC.

The chain is built from TRBV4-1 and TRBJ1-5; D may be TRBD1 (5 bases). The CDR3 length is 13 residues. CDR1 and CDR2 (germline): MGHRA, YSYEKL. The V end lost 2 bases, the J end lost 9 bases, and 11 bases lay between the germline ends. CDR3 residues: CASSQPQDPPQHF. The DNA of the CDR3 is TGCGCCAGCAGCCAACCACAGGACCCGCCCCAGCATTTT.

The rearrangement uses TRBV4-2 and TRBJ2-2; D unresolved. CDR3 length: 13 residues. V was shortened by 4 bases and J by 6 bases, with 9 bases between the two germline ends. Germline CDR1 LGHNA, CDR2 YNFKEQ. The CDR3 DNA reads as TGTGCCAGCAGCCCACCCCGGCCCGGGGAGCTGTTTTTT. Encoded protein: CASSPPRPGELFF.

The rearrangement uses TRBV2 and TRBJ2-5; D is unclear. The V end lost 2 bases, the J end lost 9 bases, and 7 bases lay between the germline ends. Per the germline V gene, CDR1 is SNHLY and CDR2 is FYNNEI. There are 11 residues in the CDR3. Here the CDR3 reads CASSENLSQYF. DNA for the CDR3: TGTGCCAGCAGTGAAAACCTATCCCAGTACTTC.

This clone came up a few times. CDR3 loop: CASSSGTVYEQYF. The CDR3 bases are TGTGCCAGCTCATCCGGGACGGTCTACGAGCAGTACTTC. The rearrangement links TRBV18 to TRBJ2-7; D is possibly TRBD1 or TRBD2 (5 bases each). The germline V and J ends were trimmed by 5 bases and 3 bases, with 11 bases remaining between them. This CDR3 has 13 amino acids. Germline V CDR1 and CDR2: KGHSH, LQKENI. Full variable domain (rest looked up from reference TRBV18 and TRBJ2-7): NAGVMQNPRHLVRRRGQEARLRCSPMKGHSHVYWYRQLPEEGLKFMVYLQKENIIDESGMPKERFSAEFPKEGPSILRIQQVVRGDSAAYFCASSSGTVYEQYFGPGTRLTVT.

J is TRBJ2-7 and V is TRBV5-6; tentatively, D is TRBD2 (5 bases). Germline assignment: CDR1 SGHDT and CDR2 YYEEEE. The CDR3 runs to 15 residues. The V end lost 4 bases, the J end lost 0 bases, and 14 bases lay between the germline ends. CDR3: CASSPRPGSSYEQYF. CDR3 coding DNA: TGTGCCAGCAGCCCCCGACCGGGAAGCTCCTACGAGCAGTACTTC.

The table lists this clone with a few counts. The chain carries TRBV30 and TRBJ2-7, with 9 bases matching TRBD1. V gave up 2 bases and J gave up 4 bases; unmatched junction bases: 9. Germline values: CDR1 GTSNPN, CDR2 SVGIG (reference sequence). CDR3 length: 15 residues. CDR3 coding DNA: TGTGCCTGGAGTTCAACCGGGACAGGGCAGTACGAGCAGTACTTC. Protein: CAWSSTGTGQYEQYF.

This clone showed up just once. The chain employs TRBV9 and TRBJ2-3; 8 positions match TRBD2. The CDR3 sequence is 17 residues long. Germline-derived CDR1 and CDR2 are SGDLS and YYNGEE. J was trimmed by 0 bases and V by 4 bases; bases with no gene match: 10. CDR3 amino acids: CASSQREGWTSTDTQYF. The CDR3 DNA reads TGTGCCAGCAGCCAACGGGAGGGATGGACTAGCACAGATACGCAGTATTTT.

This clone was observed a few times. V usage is TRBV2 and J usage is TRBJ1-5; TRBD1 agrees at 9 bases. V lost 5 bases, J lost 4 bases, and 3 bases stayed unmatched. The germline V gene has CDR1 SNHLY and CDR2 FYNNEI. The CDR3 has 14 amino acids. The CDR3: CASSPGQGNQPQHF. The CDR3 DNA is TGTGCCAGCAGTCCTGGACAGGGGAATCAGCCCCAGCATTTT.

This clone was found a few times. The chain uses TRBV29-1 and TRBJ2-6; D is ambiguous. Germline V gene lookup returns CDR1 SQVTM and CDR2 ANQGSEA. The length of the CDR3 is 13 residues. V lost 4 bases and J 0 bases, leaving 4 bases between the germline ends. CDR3 DNA: TGCAGCGTTGGGATCTCTGGGGCCAACGTCCTGACTTTC. Translated, it gives CSVGISGANVLTF.

This clone was detected a few times. The rearrangement links TRBV30 to TRBJ2-2; 11 bases are shared with TRBD2. Unmatched junction bases numbered 13, after V lost 3 bases and J lost 4 bases. Germline V CDR1 and CDR2: GTSNPN, SVGIG (reference sequence). The CDR3 extends over 18 amino acids. In DNA form, the CDR3 reads TGTGCCTGGAGATCCAAGGACTTACTAGCGGGAGTCACCGGGGAGCTGTTTTTT. Amino acids: CAWRSKDLLAGVTGELFF.

The rearrangement uses TRBV30 and TRBJ2-7; 7 positions match TRBD2. The V gene's germline CDR1 is GTSNPN and CDR2 SVGIG (reference sequence). CDR3 length: 11 amino acids. Trimming at V came to 8 bases and at J to 2 bases, leaving 3 bases not matched to a gene. This CDR3 reads CALGGTYEQYF. In nucleotides, the CDR3 is TGTGCCCTGGGAGGGACCTACGAGCAGTACTTC. Full variable domain (rest looked up from reference TRBV30 and TRBJ2-7): SQTIHQWPATLVQPVGSPLSLECTVEGTSNPNLYWYRQAAGRGLQLLFYSVGIGQISSEVPQNLSASRPQDRQFILSSKKLLLSDSGFYLCALGGTYEQYFGPGTRLTVT.

V gene TRBV29-1 combines with J gene TRBJ1-3; 7 positions match TRBD1. Trimming removed 6 bases from V and 2 bases from J; junction bases left unmatched: 4. The CDR3 loop spans 13 amino acids. CDR1 SQVTM and CDR2 ANQGSEA come from the germline V gene. DNA for the CDR3: TGCAGCGTCCAACAGGGGACTGGAAACACCATATATTTT. It translates to CSVQQGTGNTIYF. Full variable domain (outside the CDR3, taken from reference TRBV29-1 and TRBJ1-3): SAVISQKPSRDICQRGTSLTIQCQVDSQVTMMFWYRQQPGQSLTLIATANQGSEATYESGFVIDKFPISRPNLTFSTLTVSNMSPEDSSIYLCSVQQGTGNTIYFGEGSWLTVV.

This clone was recorded a few times. The chain uses TRBV4-1 and TRBJ1-2, with 7 bases matching TRBD1. Per germline, CDR1 MGHRA and CDR2 YSYEKL. This CDR3 has 16 amino acids. Trimming cost V 1 base and J 0 bases; bases outside gene matches: 5. The CDR3 DNA reads TGCGCCAGCAGCCAAGTAGGGCAGGGGGCTAACTATGGCTACACCTTC. Its translation: CASSQVGQGANYGYTF.

This clone was picked up a small number of times. The chain couples TRBV6-1 to TRBJ2-5; 9 bases align to TRBD2. Germline V gene sequence: CDR1 MNHNS, CDR2 SASEGT. V was clipped by 0 bases and J by 6 bases; unmatched bases: 8. This CDR3 has 16 residues. The CDR3 reads CASSEALQTSGQTQYF. CDR3 DNA sequence: TGTGCCAGCAGTGAAGCGCTTCAGACTAGCGGACAGACCCAGTACTTC.

This clone appeared a few times. The chain recombines TRBV4-3 with TRBJ2-3, with TRBD2 as a possible D gene (6 bases). The V end was cut by 0 bases, the J end by 2 bases, with 12 bases between. CDR1 and CDR2 from the germline V gene are LGHNA and YSLEER. The CDR3 contains 16 residues. The CDR3 sequence is CASSQDAGTHTDTQYF. The CDR3 bases are TGCGCCAGCAGCCAAGATGCGGGGACGCACACAGATACGCAGTATTTT.

The rearrangement links TRBV7-9 to TRBJ1-5, with D maybe TRBD1 (5 bases). With 1 base removed from V and 2 bases from J, the gap between germline ends came to 15 bases. The CDR3 is 17 residues long. Germline V gene data show CDR1 as SEHNR and CDR2 as FQNEAQ (reference sequence). CDR3 nucleotide sequence: TGTGCCAGCAGCTTAGTGTTGGTGGGGCTTGGCAATCAGCCCCAGCATTTT. This encodes CASSLVLVGLGNQPQHF.

This chain links TRBV7-2 with TRBJ1-4; 10 positions agree with TRBD1. With V trimmed by 2 bases and J by 3 bases, 6 bases remained unmatched. The CDR3 sequence is 17 residues long. CDR1 and CDR2 from the germline V gene are SGHTA and FQGNSA. The CDR3 DNA is TGTGCCAGCAGCTTAATCGGGACAGGGGTCCCTAATGAAAAACTGTTTTTT. Translation: CASSLIGTGVPNEKLFF.

The chain employs TRBV7-3 and TRBJ2-3; 8 bases are shared with TRBD1. The CDR3 contains 14 residues. The V gene end was trimmed by 4 bases and the J gene end by 4 bases; junction bases not matched to a gene: 4. CDR1 is SGHTA and CDR2 is FQGTGA in the germline V gene. The CDR3 loop reads CASSSGGPADTQYF. CDR3 DNA sequence: TGTGCCAGCAGCTCAGGGGGCCCCGCAGATACGCAGTATTTT.

V is TRBV6-4 and J is TRBJ2-1; D uncertain. Trimming took 11 bases from V and 5 from J, leaving 10 bases between them. This CDR3 region has 11 residues. CDR1 and CDR2 (germline): MRHNA, SNTAGT. The CDR3 spells CAGWEHNEQFF. DNA of the CDR3: TGTGCCGGCTGGGAACACAATGAGCAGTTCTTC.

This clone has more than one count but fewer than ten. The chain has TRBV29-1 and TRBJ2-7; D may match TRBD1 or TRBD2 (5 bases each). Germline assignment: CDR1 SQVTM and CDR2 ANQGSEA. The CDR3 is 13 residues long. Trimming left V 4 bases short and J 0 bases short, with 10 bases between. CDR3 in DNA: TGCAGCGTTGGGCAGGGAGTCTCCTACGAGCAGTACTTC. This sequence encodes CSVGQGVSYEQYF.